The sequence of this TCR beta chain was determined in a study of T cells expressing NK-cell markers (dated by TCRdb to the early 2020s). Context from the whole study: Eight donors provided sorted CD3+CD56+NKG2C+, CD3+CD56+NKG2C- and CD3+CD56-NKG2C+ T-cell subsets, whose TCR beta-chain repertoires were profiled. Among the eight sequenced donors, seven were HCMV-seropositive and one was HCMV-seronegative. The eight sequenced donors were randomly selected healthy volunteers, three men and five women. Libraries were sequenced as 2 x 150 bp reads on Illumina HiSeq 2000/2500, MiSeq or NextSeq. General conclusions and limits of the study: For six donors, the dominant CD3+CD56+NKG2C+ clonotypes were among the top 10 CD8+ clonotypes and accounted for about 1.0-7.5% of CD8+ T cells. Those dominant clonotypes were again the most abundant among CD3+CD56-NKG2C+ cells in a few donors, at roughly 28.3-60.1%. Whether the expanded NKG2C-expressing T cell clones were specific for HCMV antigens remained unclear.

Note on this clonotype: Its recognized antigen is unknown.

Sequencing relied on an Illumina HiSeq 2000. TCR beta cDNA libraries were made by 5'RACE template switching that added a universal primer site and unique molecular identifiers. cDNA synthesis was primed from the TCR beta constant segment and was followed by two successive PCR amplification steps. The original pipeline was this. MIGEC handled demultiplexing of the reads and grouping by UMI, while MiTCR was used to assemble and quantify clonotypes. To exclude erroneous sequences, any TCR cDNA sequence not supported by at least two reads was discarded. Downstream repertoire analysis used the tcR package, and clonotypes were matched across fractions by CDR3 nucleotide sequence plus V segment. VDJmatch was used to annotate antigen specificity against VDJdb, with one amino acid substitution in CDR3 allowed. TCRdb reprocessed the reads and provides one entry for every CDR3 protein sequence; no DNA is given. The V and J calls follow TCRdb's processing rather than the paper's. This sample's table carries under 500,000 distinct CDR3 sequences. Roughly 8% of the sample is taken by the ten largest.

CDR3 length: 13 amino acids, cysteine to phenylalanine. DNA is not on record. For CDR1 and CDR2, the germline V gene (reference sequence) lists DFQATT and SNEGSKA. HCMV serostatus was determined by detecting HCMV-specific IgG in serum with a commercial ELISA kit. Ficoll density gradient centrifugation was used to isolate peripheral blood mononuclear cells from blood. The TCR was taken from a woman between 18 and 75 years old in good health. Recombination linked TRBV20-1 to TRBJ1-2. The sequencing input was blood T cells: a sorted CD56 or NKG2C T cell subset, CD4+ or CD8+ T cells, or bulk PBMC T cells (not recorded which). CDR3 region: CSADRPANYGYTF.